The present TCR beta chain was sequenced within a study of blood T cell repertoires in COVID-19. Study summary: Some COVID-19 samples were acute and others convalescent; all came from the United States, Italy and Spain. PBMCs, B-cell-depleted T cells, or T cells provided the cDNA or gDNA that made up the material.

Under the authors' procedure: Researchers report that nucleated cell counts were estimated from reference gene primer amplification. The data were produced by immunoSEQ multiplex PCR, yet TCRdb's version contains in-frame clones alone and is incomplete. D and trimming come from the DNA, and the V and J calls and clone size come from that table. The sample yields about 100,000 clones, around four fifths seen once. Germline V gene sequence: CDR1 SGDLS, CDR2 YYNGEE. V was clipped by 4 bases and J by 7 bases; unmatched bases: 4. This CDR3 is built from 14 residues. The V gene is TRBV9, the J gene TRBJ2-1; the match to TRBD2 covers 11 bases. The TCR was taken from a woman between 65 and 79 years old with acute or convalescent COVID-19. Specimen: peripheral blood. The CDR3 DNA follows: TGTGCCAGCAGCCTACGACTAGCGGGGAATGAGCAGTTCTTC. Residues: CASSLRLAGNEQFF.